This T cell receptor beta chain was captured in a study of cytomegalovirus exposure and HLA in healthy donors. Findings of the study overall: Cytomegalovirus status was reportedly diagnosed by the classifier with high sensitivity and specificity.

The V segment lost 1 base and the J segment 7 bases; nucleotides outside the gene matches: 13. The germline V gene encodes CDR1 KGHSH and CDR2 LQKENI. CDR3 length: 18 residues. Of note for this clone: The antigen is not known.

Primers for the PCR totalled 60 Vbeta and 13 Jbeta. Assay: immunoSEQ multiplex PCR; the TCRdb copy retains only in-frame clones and omits some. The sample records around 180,000 clones, around 80% being singletons. This chain joins TRBV18 and TRBJ1-6; 7 nucleotides match TRBD1. The TCR comes from a girl aged 2 to 10 in good health and CMV-seropositive. The sample was PBMCs. CDR3 sequence (DNA): TGTGCCAGCTCACCACGACAGGGCCAGGCACCAGGGAATTCACCCCTCCACTTT. Translation gives CASSPRQGQAPGNSPLHF.